The text below deals with one T cell receptor (beta chain). The antigen it binds to is not known. Base quality data are lacking; no much larger clone is found one base away. The data derive from a study of post-analysis software for immune sequencing data (dated by TCRdb to between 2014 and 2017). With respect to the entire study: The recorded disease courses included relapsing-remitting, secondary progressive and progressive-relapsing multiple sclerosis, and some patients had no subtype annotation. A subset of samples was prepared in parallel using single-end sample barcoding, then pooled and co-amplified after Illumina adapter ligation. The patient repertoires were set against ten to eleven previously published healthy control repertoires from donors whose ages ranged from roughly 6 to 27 years.

The method behind the library was PCR. The sequencing machine was an Illumina HiSeq 2500. To reduce PCR and sequencing biases, unique molecular identifiers were incorporated into the TCR beta cDNA libraries. Approximately 500,000 cDNA molecules were obtained per 1 to 10 million input T cells, so each molecule approximated one T cell. The patient libraries were prepared and sequenced using the same protocol as the earlier healthy control dataset. Samples belonging to the same batch were prepared together, multiplexed and sequenced on a shared HiSeq lane. In the source study's methods: Raw barcoded reads were processed with MIGEC, and single-read molecular identifier groups were discarded before consensus assembly and CDR3 extraction. Clonotype tables were post-analysed with VDJtools, and diversity was normalized by down-sampling all datasets to the smallest sample size. In repertoire overlap clustering, CDR3 amino acid sequences, but not nucleotide sequences, were matched to correct batch-related cross-sample contamination. The public reads were reprocessed in TCRdb via fastp at Q25 and MiXCR, keeping in-frame beta chains. Identical CDR3 protein sequences are pooled into one entry, listed with their most common genes and DNA. The V and J calls come from TCRdb's annotation, not from the publication. In this sample the table shows under 200,000 distinct CDR3 sequences, roughly 34% of which occur a single time. The ten largest clonotypes hold roughly 28% of the sample.

In light of the paper, this sample's time point label describes: second blood draw from one MS patient after hematopoietic stem cell transplantation. To demonstrate the VDJtools post-analysis software, TCR beta repertoires were profiled from the peripheral blood of 13 young patients with multiple sclerosis. The multiple sclerosis patients were children and adolescents between about 6 and 15 years of age. What the authors observed across the whole study: Direct clustering with F measure revealed strong co-clustering of samples prepared in the same batch, which led to a batch-effect correction. Normalized Chao1 diversity was significantly lower in multiple sclerosis patients than controls, suggesting substantial peripheral T-cell clonal expansion. The control group was slightly older than the multiple sclerosis patient group. Significantly higher frequencies in patients than in controls were found for roughly 5 TRBV segments, including TRBV5-6, TRBV5-1 and TRBV20-1.

The CDR3 runs 13 residues from the cysteine to the phenylalanine. Just CDR3 DNA is preserved here, 39 bases in frame from base 1. The germline V gene sets CDR1 to MDHEN and CDR2 to SYDVKM. This specimen consisted of blood, obtained after autologous hematopoietic stem cell transplantation. The chain links TRBV28 with TRBJ2-5, with TRBD1 as a weak D call on 5 bases. The J call may be incorrect, as the DNA end agrees better with TRBJ2-7. The sequence derives from a girl aged 10-17 years with multiple sclerosis. Donor details come from another sample of the same person, matched by shared clones. CDR3 region: CASSLLGRNEQYF. The DNA reads as follows: TGTGCCAGCAGTTTACTGGGGCGGAACGAGCAGTACTTC.